Listed below are T cell receptor beta chains from one sample, sequenced in a study of somatic mutations in cytotoxic T cells in rheumatoid arthritis. Some clones are missing from TCRdb's copy, which holds only in-frame ones; the method was immunoSEQ multiplex PCR. The data show about 11,000 clones, roughly 85% seen once. Sequenced input: CD8+ T cells sorted from blood. Every receptor here comes from an adult with rheumatoid arthritis. Both conserved end residues are part of each CDR3. The D gene is left open where the match is weak. Clone size is not always given. Where it is, it says once, few, many or a class for expanded clones.

D: TRBD1; size: .; J: TRBJ2-1; V: TRBV27; DNA: TGTGCCAGCAGTCCCAGGGGGCCCTACAATGAGCAGTTCTTC; CDR3: CASSPRGPYNEQFF
D: .; size: once; J: TRBJ2-1; V: TRBV6-6; DNA: TGTGCCAGCAGTCCCATGTGGAGCTCCTACAATGAGCAGTTCTTC; CDR3: CASSPMWSSYNEQFF
D: .; size: .; J: TRBJ1-5; V: TRBV2; DNA: TGTGCCAGCAGCGCACCCACGTGGGGACCGTATAGCAATCAGCCCCAGCATTTT; CDR3: CASSAPTWGPYSNQPQHF
D: .; size: once; J: TRBJ2-7; V: TRBV6-4; DNA: TGTGCCAGCAGCCCCCGGGGGTACGAGTACGAGCAGTACTTC; CDR3: CASSPRGYEYEQYF
D: .; size: .; J: TRBJ2-3; V: TRBV10-3; DNA: TGTGCCATTACCTCCGAAGAGAACTTCAGCACAGATACGCAGTATTTT; CDR3: CAITSEENFSTDTQYF
D: TRBD1; size: .; J: TRBJ2-3; V: TRBV9; DNA: TGTGCCAGCAGCGCATATCCGGACAGGGGAGGCGCAGATACGCAGTATTTT; CDR3: CASSAYPDRGGADTQYF
D: .; size: .; J: TRBJ2-1; V: TRBV6-5; DNA: TGTGCCAGCAGCTTAGACGGGAGTATCGATGAGCAGTTCTTC; CDR3: CASSLDGSIDEQFF
D: TRBD2; size: .; J: TRBJ2-1; V: TRBV27; DNA: TGTGCCAGCAGTTTTAGGCTAGCGGGGGGCCGAGTTTTCTTC; CDR3: CASSFRLAGGRVFF
D: .; size: .; J: TRBJ2-7; V: TRBV10-2; DNA: TGCGCCAGCATTGGGGCGGGCTTATACGAGCAGTACTTC; CDR3: CASIGAGLYEQYF
D: .; size: .; J: TRBJ1-1; V: TRBV9; DNA: TGTGCCAGCAGCGAGGGGCGGCGGACTGAAGCTTTCTTT; CDR3: CASSEGRRTEAFF
D: TRBD2; size: .; J: TRBJ2-7; V: TRBV4-1; DNA: TGCGCCAGCAGCCAAGCCCAAAGGGCGGGAGGGTTCTCCTACGAGCAGTACTTC; CDR3: CASSQAQRAGGFSYEQYF
D: .; size: .; J: TRBJ1-4; V: TRBV9; DNA: TGTGCCAGCAGCGCCAATCCCAAACAGGGAACTAATGAAAAACTGTTTTTT; CDR3: CASSANPKQGTNEKLFF
D: TRBD1; size: few; J: TRBJ2-7; V: TRBV2; DNA: TGTGCCAGCAGTTGGGACAGGGGTTCCTACGAGCAGTACTTC; CDR3: CASSWDRGSYEQYF